A selection of T cell receptor beta chains follows, all from one sample in a study of control samples from healthy donors and cancer patients. Produced via immunoSEQ multiplex PCR; TCRdb's table is partial and in-frame only. The sample includes 15,000 to 20,000 clones, 80% to 85% of them seen just once. Sequencing was carried out using PBMCs. The source of these receptors is an older woman with lung cancer. Each CDR3 is given with its conserved first and last residue. D genes are given only for firm matches. Expanded clones get a size class; other rows say once, few or many, or leave the size out.

D gene	J gene	V gene	clone size	CDR3 protein	CDR3 DNA
-	TRBJ2-3	TRBV11-3	once	CASSLDGSGTSTDTQYF	TGTGCCAGCAGCTTAGACGGCTCGGGTACTAGCACAGATACGCAGTATTTT
-	TRBJ2-5	TRBV5-1	-	CASSLSQPQETQYF	TGCGCCAGCAGCTTGAGCCAGCCCCAAGAGACCCAGTACTTC
-	TRBJ2-5	TRBV5-1	-	CASSLEFGNQETQYF	TGCGCCAGCAGCTTGGAATTCGGGAACCAAGAGACCCAGTACTTC
-	TRBJ1-2	TRBV3-1/TRBV3-2	-	CASRLQGGGGYTF	TGTGCCAGCAGGTTACAGGGAGGCGGAGGCTACACCTTC
TRBD1	TRBJ1-6	TRBV28	-	CASGLGTGTGESPLHF	TGTGCCAGCGGCCTAGGAACCGGGACAGGGGAATCACCCCTCCACTTT
-	TRBJ2-3	TRBV18	-	CASSPGVSTDTQYF	TGTGCCAGCTCCCCGGGGGTTAGCACAGATACGCAGTATTTT
-	TRBJ1-5	TRBV3-1/TRBV3-2	-	CASSQDWAGSNQPQHF	TGTGCCAGCAGCCAAGACTGGGCAGGTAGCAATCAGCCCCAGCATTTT
TRBD2	TRBJ2-3	TRBV5-1	-	CASSLRRGEGTDTQYF	TGCGCCAGCAGCTTGCGGCGCGGGGAGGGAACAGATACGCAGTATTTT
-	TRBJ2-6	TRBV12-3/TRBV12-4	-	CASRPTGANVLTF	TGTGCCAGCAGACCTACTGGGGCCAACGTCCTGACTTTC
TRBD1	TRBJ2-2	TRBV10-3	-	CAIRADRENTGELFF	TGTGCCATCAGGGCGGACAGGGAGAACACCGGGGAGCTGTTTTTT
TRBD2	TRBJ2-7	TRBV2	-	CASSGGGGSYEQYF	TGTGCCAGCAGTGGGGGGGGAGGCTCCTACGAGCAGTACTTC
TRBD1	TRBJ2-1	TRBV30	-	CASDRGLSSYNEQFF	TGTGCCTCGGACAGGGGGCTTAGCTCCTACAATGAGCAGTTCTTC
-	TRBJ1-5	TRBV14	-	CASSQGRAGERHF	TGTGCCAGCAGCCAAGGCAGAGCAGGGGAAAGGCATTTT
-	TRBJ1-2	TRBV20-1	-	CSASNRVLSYGYTF	TGCAGTGCTAGTAACAGGGTGCTGTCCTATGGCTACACCTTC
TRBD2	TRBJ2-7	TRBV7-2	-	CASSLGPSGRGNNYEQYF	TGTGCCAGCAGCTTAGGCCCTAGCGGGAGGGGTAACAACTACGAGCAGTACTTC
TRBD2	TRBJ2-2	TRBV4-3	-	CASSQDFAGGTGELFF	TGCGCCAGCAGCCAAGATTTCGCGGGAGGGACCGGGGAGCTGTTTTTT
TRBD2	TRBJ2-1	TRBV2	-	CASSGTSGSPSEQFF	TGTGCCAGCAGTGGGACTAGCGGGAGTCCAAGTGAGCAGTTCTTC
TRBD2	TRBJ2-2	TRBV9	-	CASSLLAGGGTGELFF	TGTGCCAGCAGTCTTCTAGCGGGAGGGGGCACCGGGGAGCTGTTTTTT
-	TRBJ2-7	TRBV27	once	CASSFRYYGEFAGEQYF	TGTGCCAGCAGTTTCCGGTACTACGGGGAATTCGCCGGGGAGCAGTACTTC
-	TRBJ2-7	TRBV3-1/TRBV3-2	-	CASSQGGLLSYEQYF	TGTGCCAGCAGCCAAGGGGGACTTCTTTCCTACGAGCAGTACTTC
-	TRBJ1-2	TRBV28	-	CASSWAEPNYGYTF	TGTGCCAGCAGTTGGGCCGAGCCTAACTATGGCTACACCTTC
TRBD2	TRBJ2-3	TRBV7-2	-	CASSPPSGSFTDTQYF	TGTGCCAGCAGCCCCCCTAGCGGAAGCTTCACAGATACGCAGTATTTT
TRBD1	TRBJ2-1	TRBV9	-	CASSVSYRGTEQFF	TGTGCCAGCAGCGTCTCATACAGGGGAACTGAGCAGTTCTTC
-	TRBJ1-2	TRBV6-5	-	CASSYSETANYGYTF	TGTGCCAGCAGTTACTCGGAGACCGCCAACTATGGCTACACCTTC
-	TRBJ2-5	TRBV7-2	-	CASSLRGREETQYF	TGTGCCAGCAGCTTAAGAGGCAGGGAAGAGACCCAGTACTTC
-	TRBJ2-3	TRBV19	-	CASSVRVLDTQYF	TGTGCCAGTAGTGTAAGGGTTTTAGATACGCAGTATTTT
-	TRBJ2-1	TRBV9	-	CASSVERQNSYNEQFF	TGTGCCAGCAGCGTAGAGAGACAGAATTCCTACAATGAGCAGTTCTTC
-	TRBJ1-2	TRBV3-1/TRBV3-2	-	CASSQDSTGNYGYTF	TGTGCCAGCAGCCAAGATAGTACAGGAAACTATGGCTACACCTTC
TRBD1	TRBJ1-1	TRBV10-3	once	CAISGTGNTEAFF	TGTGCCATCAGTGGGACAGGGAACACTGAAGCTTTCTTT
TRBD1	TRBJ1-5	TRBV2	medium-sized	CASSAQGASDQPQHF	TGTGCCAGCAGTGCACAGGGGGCAAGCGATCAGCCCCAGCATTTT
-	TRBJ2-7	TRBV2	-	CASSPDRARGYEQYF	TGTGCCAGCAGTCCCGACCGGGCCAGGGGCTACGAGCAGTACTTC
-	TRBJ1-1	TRBV18	-	CASSPEGRNTEAFF	TGTGCCAGCTCACCCGAAGGGAGGAACACTGAAGCTTTCTTT
TRBD2	TRBJ2-7	TRBV10-3	-	CASSQGEREGYEQYF	TGTGCCTCGTCTCAAGGAGAGCGGGAGGGCTACGAGCAGTACTTC
TRBD1	TRBJ1-3	TRBV5-4	medium-sized	CASSLGGTGLSSGNTIYF	TGTGCCAGCAGCTTGGGTGGGACAGGGCTAAGCTCTGGAAACACCATATATTTT
-	TRBJ1-1	TRBV5-3	once	CARHTEAFF	TGTGCCAGACACACTGAAGCTTTCTTT
-	TRBJ1-5	TRBV19	-	CASTQQGGLNQPQHF	TGTGCCAGTACTCAGCAGGGCGGTTTAAATCAGCCCCAGCATTTT
-	TRBJ2-7	TRBV19	-	CASNLRAGPYEQYF	TGTGCCAGTAATCTAAGGGCAGGCCCCTACGAGCAGTACTTC
-	TRBJ2-7	TRBV5-8	-	CASSFYEQYF	TGTGCCAGCAGCTTCTACGAGCAGTACTTC
TRBD2	TRBJ2-7	TRBV3-1/TRBV3-2	-	CASSVLSGRRSEQYF	TGTGCCAGCAGCGTTCTTAGCGGGAGGCGTTCCGAGCAGTACTTC
TRBD1	TRBJ1-4	TRBV7-9	-	CASSSDRGNEKLFF	TGTGCCAGCAGCTCCGACAGGGGAAATGAAAAACTGTTTTTT
TRBD2	TRBJ2-5	TRBV7-9	-	CASSLSGGETQYF	TGTGCCAGCAGCCTCTCCGGGGGGGAGACCCAGTACTTC
-	TRBJ2-7	TRBV25-1	few	CASSETGRSYEQYF	TGTGCCAGCAGTGAAACAGGGCGATCCTACGAGCAGTACTTC
-	TRBJ1-1	TRBV14	once	CASSPQGYTEAFF	TGTGCCAGCAGCCCCCAGGGGTACACTGAAGCTTTCTTT
TRBD2	TRBJ2-1	TRBV9	-	CASSPTSGRAYNEQFF	TGTGCCAGCAGCCCGACTAGCGGGAGGGCCTACAATGAGCAGTTCTTC
-	TRBJ1-6	TRBV6-5	-	CASSLSGATYNSPLHF	TGTGCCAGCAGTTTATCAGGGGCTACCTATAATTCACCCCTCCACTTT
TRBD1	TRBJ1-5	TRBV2	medium-sized	CASRGGTGGGQPQHF	TGTGCCAGCAGAGGCGGGACAGGGGGCGGTCAGCCCCAGCATTTT
-	TRBJ2-5	TRBV7-7	-	CASSLGASAQETQYF	TGTGCTAGCAGCTTAGGGGCTAGCGCCCAAGAGACCCAGTACTTC
TRBD2	TRBJ2-7	TRBV30	-	CAWSVQGRLAGGPGQYF	TGTGCCTGGAGTGTACAGGGACGACTAGCGGGAGGGCCGGGGCAGTACTTC